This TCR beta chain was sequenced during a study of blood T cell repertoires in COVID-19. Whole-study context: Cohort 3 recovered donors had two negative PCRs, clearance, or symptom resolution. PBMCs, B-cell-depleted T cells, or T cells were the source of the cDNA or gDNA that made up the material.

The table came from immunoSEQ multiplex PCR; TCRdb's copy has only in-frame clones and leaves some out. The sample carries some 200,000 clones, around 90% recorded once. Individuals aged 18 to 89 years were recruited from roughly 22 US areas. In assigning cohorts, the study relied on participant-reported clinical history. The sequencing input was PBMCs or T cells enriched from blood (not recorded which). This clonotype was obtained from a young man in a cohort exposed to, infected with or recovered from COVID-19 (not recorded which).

CDR3: CASSLRTGGMTSPLHF. DNA of the CDR3: TGCGCCAGCAGCCTACGGACGGGGGGAATGACTTCACCCCTCCACTTT. The chain is built from TRBV4-1 and TRBJ1-6; possibly TRBD1 for D (5 bases). Trimming took 4 bases from V and 9 from J, leaving 19 bases between them. This CDR3 is built from 16 residues. Germline CDR1 reads MGHRA; CDR2 reads YSYEKL.